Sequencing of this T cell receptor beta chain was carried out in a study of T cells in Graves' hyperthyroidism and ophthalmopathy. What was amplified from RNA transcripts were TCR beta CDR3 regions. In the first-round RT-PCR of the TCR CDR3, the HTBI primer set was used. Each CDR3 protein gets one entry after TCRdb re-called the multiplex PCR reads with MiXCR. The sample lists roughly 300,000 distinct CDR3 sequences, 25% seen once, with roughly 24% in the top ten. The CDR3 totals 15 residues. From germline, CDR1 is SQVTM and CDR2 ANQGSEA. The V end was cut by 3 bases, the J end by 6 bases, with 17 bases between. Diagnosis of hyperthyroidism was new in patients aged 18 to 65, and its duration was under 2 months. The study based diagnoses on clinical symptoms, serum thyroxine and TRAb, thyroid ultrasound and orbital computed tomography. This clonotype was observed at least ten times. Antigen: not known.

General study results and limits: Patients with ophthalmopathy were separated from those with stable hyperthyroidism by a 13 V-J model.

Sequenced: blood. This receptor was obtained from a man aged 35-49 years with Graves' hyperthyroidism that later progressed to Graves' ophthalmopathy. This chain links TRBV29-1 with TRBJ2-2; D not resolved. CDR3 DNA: TGCAGCGTTGAGGTACAGAACACCTCCGCCGGGGAGCTGTTTTTT. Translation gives CSVEVQNTSAGELFF.